A single TCR beta chain is shown here with its context. The CDR3 is 14 residues long. CDR1 is SGHAT and CDR2 is FQDESV in the germline V gene (reference sequence). V lost 1 base and J 2 bases, leaving 8 bases between the germline ends. This sample was taken from a study of vaccination and CD4 T cells after COVID-19. Overall study: Six males and four females, two of them Hispanic, were enrolled as convalescents. Investigators sampled a few convalescent patients at day 14 and days 161 to 241 post-vaccination.

Time point: late sampling 161 to 241 days after vaccination in three convalescent patients. TCRdb reprocessed the PCR reads via MiXCR and lists one record per CDR3 protein. In the table there are tens of thousands of distinct CDR3 sequences, 49% of which are singletons. This material consisted of CD4+ T cells from blood, taken about 7 months after SARS-CoV-2 vaccination. This sequence originates from a human donor who had recovered from COVID-19. V usage is TRBV11-1 and J usage is TRBJ2-5; D ambiguous. The CDR3 loop is CASSLGGKQETQYF. The CDR3 DNA is TGTGCCAGCAGCTTAGGTGGGAAACAAGAGACCCAGTACTTC.